The 4 T cell receptor beta chains reported below all come from one sample, sequenced in a study of shared clonotypes between healthy human individuals. Here immunoSEQ multiplex PCR was the method, and the copy in TCRdb shows in-frame clones only, minus some. The data show about 2.5 million clones, about nine tenths seen once. The sequencing sample was made of naive CD4+ T cells from PBMCs. As to subset: CD45RA+ positively selected. These receptors were collected from a young man in good health. Some clones in this sample may be carry-over from other donors' samples.

The rearrangement uses TRBV7-6 and TRBJ2-2; D may be TRBD2 (5 bases). The CDR3 spans 15 residues. The V gene's germline CDR1 is SGHVS and CDR2 FNYEAQ. Trimming pared 3 bases from V and 5 bases from J, leaving 13 bases between. The chain's CDR3 is CASSFEPRRTGELFF. In DNA, the CDR3 is TGTGCCAGCAGCTTCGAGCCGAGGAGGACCGGGGAGCTGTTTTTT.

The genes are TRBV6-6 and TRBJ1-2; 9 bases align to TRBD1. The germline gives CDR1 MNHNY, CDR2 SVGAGI (reference sequence). CDR3 length: 13 residues. The J segment lost 4 bases and the V segment lost 6 bases, leaving 3 bases of the junction unmatched. The CDR3 sequence is CASRGGQGYGYTF. The CDR3 DNA follows: TGTGCCAGCAGGGGGGGACAGGGCTATGGCTACACCTTC.

V gene TRBV7-6 combines with J gene TRBJ1-5; D gene uncertain. In germline, CDR1 is SGHVS, CDR2 FNYEAQ. Deletions cut 3 bases from V and 5 bases from J, with 11 bases between. The CDR3 sequence is 14 residues long. The chain's CDR3 is CASSFPVTHQPQHF. The DNA for the CDR3 is TGTGCCAGCAGCTTTCCGGTCACCCATCAGCCCCAGCATTTT.

The gene calls are TRBV4-3 and TRBJ2-1; D is unresolved. Germline CDR1 and CDR2: LGHNA and YSLEER. V was trimmed by 8 bases and J by 9 bases, leaving 11 bases between them. CDR3 length: 11 residues. The CDR3 spells CASLLGGEQFF. CDR3 DNA sequence: TGCGCCAGCCTGTTAGGCGGTGAGCAGTTCTTC.